The 27 T cell receptor beta chains below were found in one sample sequenced in a study of blood T cell repertoires in COVID-19. Some clones are missing from TCRdb's copy, which holds only in-frame ones; the method was immunoSEQ multiplex PCR. The sample holds hundreds of thousands of clones, about 90% seen once. Sequencing was done on a sample of peripheral blood. Receptors originate from a woman aged 25 to 39 with COVID-19, enrolled during active disease.

The V call is TRBV7-9, the J call TRBJ1-1; D remains unclear. The CDR3 has 14 residues. Germline lookup yields CDR1 SEHNR and CDR2 FQNEAQ (reference sequence). Trimming removed 5 bases at V and 5 bases at J, with 15 bases between. The CDR3 loop reads CASSPVVWRTEAFF. The CDR3 DNA reads as TGTGCCAGCAGCCCGGTAGTTTGGAGAACTGAAGCTTTCTTT.

The rearrangement joins TRBV5-6 to TRBJ1-1; 7 bases map to TRBD1. This CDR3 is 15 amino acids long. The J segment lost 5 bases and the V segment lost 4 bases, leaving 11 bases of the junction unmatched. Germline-derived CDR1 and CDR2 are SGHDT and YYEEEE. CDR3 in amino acids: CASSPEQGLGTEAFF. CDR3 in DNA: TGTGCCAGCAGCCCCGAACAGGGGTTAGGGACTGAAGCTTTCTTT.

This chain joins TRBV5-1 and TRBJ1-6; D call uncertain. Germline values: CDR1 SGHRS, CDR2 YFSETQ. This CDR3 region has 14 residues. The germline V and J ends were trimmed by 2 bases and 8 bases, with 11 bases remaining between them. The CDR3 here is CASSFGQRDSPLHF. The CDR3 nucleotides are TGCGCCAGCAGCTTTGGGCAGCGGGATTCACCCCTCCACTTT.

This clone was seen once. This chain uses TRBV5-6 with TRBJ2-5; 7 bases are a match to TRBD1. The length of the CDR3 is 15 residues. V trimming: 6 bases; J trimming: 1 base; junction bases outside the gene matches: 9. The germline CDR1 and CDR2 sequences are SGHDT and YYEEEE. The DNA for the CDR3 is TGTGCCAGCATCCGACTTGACAGGGCCCAAGAGACCCAGTACTTC. Translated, it gives CASIRLDRAQETQYF. The full variable domain, its missing parts supplied by reference TRBV5-6 and TRBJ2-5, is DAGVTQSPTHLIKTRGQQVTLRCSPKSGHDTVSWYQQALGQGPQFIFQYYEEEERQRGNFPDRFSGHQFPNYSSELNVNALLLGDSALYLCASIRLDRAQETQYFGPGTRLLVL.

The V and J genes are TRBV27 and TRBJ1-2, with a tentative D call TRBD1 (6 bases). V gave up 8 bases and J gave up 4 bases, with 20 bases separating them. This CDR3 spans 15 amino acids. Germline CDR1 and CDR2: MNHEY and SMNVEV (reference sequence). CDR3 loop: CASGLVGASLYGYTF. CDR3 bases: TGTGCCAGCGGATTGGTGGGGGCCTCCCTCTATGGCTACACCTTC.

This chain links TRBV28 with TRBJ2-1, with 10 bases matching TRBD2. This CDR3 comprises 15 residues. V trimming: 7 bases; J trimming: 8 bases; junction bases outside the gene matches: 11. Germline V lookup: CDR1 MDHEN, CDR2 SYDVKM. The CDR3 reads CASTLLKRGGDEQFF. CDR3 DNA: TGTGCCAGCACCCTACTTAAGCGGGGGGGCGATGAGCAGTTCTTC.

V and J are TRBV7-2 and TRBJ1-1; D may be TRBD1 (6 bases). V lost 1 base to trimming and J lost 1 base, with 10 bases between them. Germline-derived CDR1 and CDR2 are SGHTA and FQGNSA. This CDR3 is 15 amino acids long. The DNA for the CDR3 is TGTGCCAGCAGCTTAGTAGGGGGGGGGAACACTGAAGCTTTCTTT. It specifies CASSLVGGGNTEAFF. Based on the CDR3 plus reference TRBV7-2 and TRBJ1-1, the full variable domain is GAGVSQSPSNKVTEKGKDVELRCDPISGHTALYWYRQSLGQGLEFLIYFQGNSAPDKSGLPSDRFSAERTGGSVSTLTIQRTQQEDSAVYLCASSLVGGGNTEAFFGQGTRLTVV.

The rearrangement uses TRBV27 and TRBJ1-5; unclear D gene. This CDR3 comprises 13 residues. Germline V gives CDR1 MNHEY, CDR2 SMNVEV (reference sequence). V lost 5 bases and J lost 4, with 9 bases in between. The CDR3, as DNA: TGTGCCAGCAGTCCGGGGTTTAATCAGCCCCAGCATTTT. Residues: CASSPGFNQPQHF.

The chain employs TRBV18 and TRBJ1-4, with D possibly matching TRBD1 (5 bases). Germline CDR1 and CDR2: KGHSH and LQKENI. This CDR3 spans 14 amino acids. The ends were cut back, 11 bases at V and 2 bases at J, with 15 bases in the middle. The CDR3 region is CASRKGWTNEKLFF. The DNA for the CDR3 is TGTGCCTCCAGGAAGGGGTGGACTAATGAAAAACTGTTTTTT. The variable domain in full, completed from reference TRBV18 and TRBJ1-4, reads NAGVMQNPRHLVRRRGQEARLRCSPMKGHSHVYWYRQLPEEGLKFMVYLQKENIIDESGMPKERFSAEFPKEGPSILRIQQVVRGDSAAYFCASRKGWTNEKLFFGSGTQLSVL.

V gene TRBV5-5 combines with J gene TRBJ2-1, with 13 positions matching TRBD2. This CDR3 is built from 17 residues. Germline-derived CDR1 and CDR2 are SGHKS and YYEKEE (reference sequence). With V trimmed by 3 bases and J by 10 bases, 13 bases remained unmatched. The CDR3 region is CASSSGTSGAPRREQFF. The CDR3 DNA sequence: TGTGCCAGCAGCTCAGGGACTAGCGGGGCTCCCCGGAGGGAGCAGTTCTTC. Full variable domain (outside the CDR3, taken from reference TRBV5-5 and TRBJ2-1): DAGVTQSPTHLIKTRGQQVTLRCSPISGHKSVSWYQQVLGQGPQFIFQYYEKEERGRGNFPDRFSARQFPNYSSELNVNALLLGDSALYLCASSSGTSGAPRREQFFGPGTRLTVL.

This clone is a singleton in its sample. The chain links TRBV3-1 (or the pseudogene TRBV3-2) to TRBJ1-2, with 7 bases identical to TRBD1. The CDR3 extends over 16 amino acids. V lost 2 bases and J lost 4; bases outside the gene matches: 10. Germline CDR1 and CDR2: LGHDT and YNNKEL (reference sequence). For the CDR3, the DNA is TGTGCCAGCAGCCAACGTCACAGGGGCGGCGGCTATGGCTACACCTTC. It codes for CASSQRHRGGGYGYTF.

The chain carries TRBV4-1 and TRBJ1-1; tentatively, D is TRBD1 (5 bases). The CDR3 covers 16 residues. In germline, CDR1 is MGHRA, CDR2 YSYEKL. Trimming cost V 4 bases and J 3 bases, with 18 bases left between them. The CDR3 spells CASSPPGRARDTEAFF. DNA of the CDR3: TGCGCCAGCAGCCCCCCGGGCAGGGCCCGAGACACTGAAGCTTTCTTT.

The chain carries TRBV27 and TRBJ1-6, with D possibly being TRBD1 (5 bases). There are 15 residues in the CDR3. Per germline, CDR1 MNHEY and CDR2 SMNVEV (reference sequence). Trimming cost V 3 bases and J 6 bases, with 12 bases left between them. The CDR3 loop is CASSFEDNFNSPLHF. CDR3 coding DNA: TGTGCCAGCAGTTTTGAGGACAACTTTAATTCACCCCTCCACTTT.

This rearrangement joins TRBV13 to TRBJ2-4; 8 nucleotides agree with TRBD2. Trimming removed 5 bases from V and 5 bases from J; junction bases left unmatched: 14. Per the germline V gene, CDR1 is PRHDT and CDR2 is FYEKMQ (reference sequence). The CDR3 extends over 17 amino acids. The CDR3 nucleotides are TGTGCCAGCAGCCTCCACCAGCTTCGGGGGGGCCAAAACATTCAGTACTTC. Translated, it gives CASSLHQLRGGQNIQYF.

The chain combines TRBV27 with TRBJ2-1; D unclear. Germline loops: CDR1 MNHEY, CDR2 SMNVEV (reference sequence). The ends were cut back, 2 bases at V and 8 bases at J, with 7 bases in the middle. The CDR3 length is 12 residues. CDR3 nucleotides: TGTGCCAGCAGTTTAGCTCGGGATGAGCAGTTCTTC. It codes for CASSLARDEQFF.

This clone has only one observation. The J gene is TRBJ1-1, the V gene TRBV6-4, with TRBD1 matching 9 bases. Trimming removed 7 bases from V and 4 bases from J; junction bases left unmatched: 19. This CDR3 has 18 residues. CDR1 is MRHNA and CDR2 is SNTAGT in the germline V gene. CDR3 sequence (DNA): TGTGCCAGCACCCTCTGGGGCCCGGGACAGGGCGCTGCCACTGAAGCTTTCTTT. Translating gives CASTLWGPGQGAATEAFF.

V is TRBV10-2 and J is TRBJ1-2, with a possible D match to TRBD1 (5 bases). V was shortened by 0 bases and J by 2 bases, with 7 bases between the two germline ends. The CDR3 extends over 14 amino acids. CDR1 and CDR2 from the germline V gene are WSHSY and SAAADI. The chain's CDR3 is CASSESGPNYGYTF. For the CDR3, the DNA is TGCGCCAGCAGTGAGTCGGGGCCGAACTATGGCTACACCTTC.

This chain links TRBV5-5 with TRBJ2-5, with TRBD1 identical over 8 bases. Germline CDR1 is SGHKS and CDR2 is YYEKEE (reference sequence). V lost 5 bases, J lost 1 base, and 4 bases stayed unmatched. The CDR3 runs to 14 residues. The CDR3: CASSQQGVQETQYF. The CDR3 DNA reads TGTGCCAGCAGTCAACAGGGGGTCCAAGAGACCCAGTACTTC. The full variable domain, rest sourced from reference TRBV5-5 and TRBJ2-5, is DAGVTQSPTHLIKTRGQQVTLRCSPISGHKSVSWYQQVLGQGPQFIFQYYEKEERGRGNFPDRFSARQFPNYSSELNVNALLLGDSALYLCASSQQGVQETQYFGPGTRLLVL.

The J gene is TRBJ1-2, the V gene TRBV5-1; D is uncertain. The CDR3 is 19 residues long. CDR1 is SGHRS and CDR2 is YFSETQ in the germline V gene. Trimming stripped 1 base from V and 0 bases from J, with 22 bases between. CDR3 sequence reads: CASSLRPLDITAANYGYTF. In DNA form, the CDR3 reads TGCGCCAGCAGCTTGAGGCCCCTCGACATTACAGCGGCTAACTATGGCTACACCTTC.

V usage is TRBV4-1 and J usage is TRBJ1-2; 10 positions agree with TRBD1. CDR3 length: 14 amino acids. J gave up 2 bases and V 5 bases, and 2 bases lay outside the gene matches. The V gene's germline CDR1 is MGHRA and CDR2 YSYEKL. CDR3 amino acids: CASSVGQGNYGYTF. The CDR3 region has the DNA TGCGCCAGCAGCGTGGGACAGGGGAACTATGGCTACACCTTC.

The CDR3 region has the DNA TGTGCCAGCAGTCCCCGACAGGGGACCCCGTATGGCTACACCTTC. It specifies CASSPRQGTPYGYTF. The V call is TRBV27, the J call TRBJ1-2, with 8 bases lining up with TRBD1. The CDR3 is made up of 15 amino acids. Germline V gene data show CDR1 as MNHEY and CDR2 as SMNVEV (reference sequence). V trimming: 5 bases; J trimming: 5 bases; junction bases outside the gene matches: 10.

This sequence joins TRBV7-8 and TRBJ2-7, with D uncertain. V lost 5 bases, J lost 4 bases, and 12 bases lay in between. The CDR3 runs 13 residues. Germline CDR1 is SGHVS and CDR2 is FQNEAQ. Written as DNA, the CDR3 is TGTGCCAGCAGCCTGTCTTTGAGGTACGAGCAGTACTTC. Translated, it gives CASSLSLRYEQYF.

This clone was seen a single time. This rearrangement joins TRBV19 to TRBJ1-1; the D is unclear. Germline CDR1 and CDR2: LNHDA and SQIVND (reference sequence). This CDR3 region has 13 residues. V was clipped by 6 bases and J by 0 bases, with 8 bases between them. CDR3 sequence: CASSGGLNTEAFF. The CDR3 DNA is TGTGCCAGTAGCGGCGGGCTGAACACTGAAGCTTTCTTT.

The V and J genes are TRBV24-1 and TRBJ2-7, with 7 bases aligning to TRBD1. The CDR3 has 12 residues. Germline V CDR1 and CDR2: KGHDR, SFDVKD. Trimming took 10 bases from V and 3 from J; bases not matched to a gene: 5. The CDR3 nucleotides are TGTGCCACACAGGACAGGAACTACGAGCAGTACTTC. As protein: CATQDRNYEQYF.

V is TRBV12-3 or TRBV12-4 and J is TRBJ2-1; perhaps TRBD2 as D (6 bases). V was shortened by 6 bases and J by 7 bases, with 13 bases between the two germline ends. CDR3 length equals 13 residues. CDR3 region: CASSPRRGNEQFF. The CDR3, as DNA: TGTGCCAGCAGCCCCCGCCGGGGGAATGAGCAGTTCTTC.

The genes are TRBV5-1 and TRBJ1-2, with 9 nucleotides matching TRBD1. Looked up from germline, CDR1 is SGHRS and CDR2 is YFSETQ. V was clipped by 0 bases and J by 0 bases; unmatched bases: 9. This CDR3 comprises 18 residues. CDR3 DNA: TGCGCCAGCAGCTTGGACCCTCGGACAGGGGAGGCTAACTATGGCTACACCTTC. Its protein product is CASSLDPRTGEANYGYTF. The full variable domain, in which reference TRBV5-1 and TRBJ1-2 provide the parts outside the CDR3, is KAGVTQTPRYLIKTRGQQVTLSCSPISGHRSVSWYQQTPGQGLQFLFEYFSETQRNKGNFPGRFSGRQFSNSRSEMNVSTLELGDSALYLCASSLDPRTGEANYGYTFGSGTRLTVV.

The chain joins TRBV7-6 to TRBJ1-6; D is unclear. Germline CDR1 SGHVS, CDR2 FNYEAQ. The CDR3 totals 14 residues. The germline V and J ends were trimmed by 1 base and 6 bases, with 7 bases remaining between them. The DNA of the CDR3 is TGTGCCAGCAGCTTAGGAGGTCTTAATTCACCCCTCCACTTT. This gives the protein CASSLGGLNSPLHF. The full variable domain, in which reference TRBV7-6 and TRBJ1-6 provide the parts outside the CDR3, is GAGVSQSPRYKVTKRGQDVALRCDPISGHVSLYWYRQALGQGPEFLTYFNYEAQQDKSGLPNDRFSAERPEGSISTLTIQRTEQRDSAMYRCASSLGGLNSPLHFGNGTRLTVT.